One sample yielded the 21 T cell receptor beta chains listed below, sequenced in a study of blood T cell repertoires in COVID-19. The table came from immunoSEQ multiplex PCR; TCRdb's copy has only in-frame clones and leaves some out. This sample has over 250,000 clones, with around 90% found just once. The sample comprised PBMCs or T cells enriched from blood (not recorded which). The receptors were sampled from a man in his 60s who had recovered from COVID-19.

The gene calls are TRBV25-1 and TRBJ1-1; 8 bases fit TRBD1. This CDR3 comprises 17 residues. After removal of 4 bases from V and 0 bases from J, the junction contained 10 bases not matched to a gene. CDR1 and CDR2 from the germline V gene are MGHDK and SYGVNS. The CDR3 spells CASSGRQGWSMNTEAFF. CDR3 DNA: TGTGCCAGCAGTGGGCGACAGGGGTGGAGTATGAACACTGAAGCTTTCTTT. Drawing the rest from reference TRBV25-1 and TRBJ1-1, the complete variable domain is EADIYQTPRYLVIGTGKKITLECSQTMGHDKMYWYQQDPGMELHLIHYSYGVNSTEKGDLSSESTVSRIRTEHFPLTLESARPSHTSQYLCASSGRQGWSMNTEAFFGQGTRLTVV.

This chain links TRBV7-9 with TRBJ2-2; 10 nucleotides align to TRBD2. Germline CDR1 is SEHNR and CDR2 is FQNEAQ (reference sequence). V dropped 2 bases and J dropped 6; count of bases not matched to a gene: 3. This CDR3 region has 15 residues. CDR3 protein: CASSLRGLAAGELFF. In DNA form, the CDR3 reads TGTGCCAGCAGCTTAAGAGGACTAGCGGCCGGGGAGCTGTTTTTT. Full variable domain (rest looked up from reference TRBV7-9 and TRBJ2-2): DTGVSQNPRHKITKRGQNVTFRCDPISEHNRLYWYRQTLGQGPEFLTYFQNEAQLEKSRLLSDRFSAERPKGSFSTLEIQRTEQGDSAMYLCASSLRGLAAGELFFGEGSRLTVL.

The chain couples TRBV10-3 to TRBJ1-5; 7 bases match TRBD1. This CDR3 is built from 14 residues. Germline CDR1 and CDR2: ENHRY and SYGVKD. J was trimmed by 6 bases and V by 3 bases; bases with no gene match: 5. The CDR3 DNA follows: TGTGCCATCAGTGAAAAGACAGGGTTTCAGCCCCAGCATTTT. It translates to CAISEKTGFQPQHF.

The chain uses TRBV7-3 and TRBJ2-1; unclear D gene. The V gene lost 6 bases and the J gene lost 4 bases, with 10 bases spanning the gap. This CDR3 comprises 13 residues. Germline V gene lookup returns CDR1 SGHTA and CDR2 FQGTGA. For the CDR3, the DNA is TGTGCCAGCAGGAGTGACGGGTACAATGAGCAGTTCTTC. It yields the protein CASRSDGYNEQFF.

This sequence joins TRBV25-1 and TRBJ2-1; 8 bases fit TRBD1. Germline loops: CDR1 MGHDK, CDR2 SYGVNS. This CDR3 is built from 17 residues. V lost 7 bases, J lost 0 bases, and 11 bases stayed unmatched. The CDR3, as DNA: TGTGCCAGCACCGCAAGTGCGGGACAGGACTCCTACAATGAGCAGTTCTTC. This gives the protein CASTASAGQDSYNEQFF.

The CDR3 here is CASSFPTSGNNEQFF. In DNA, the CDR3 is TGTGCCAGCAGTTTTCCGACTAGCGGAAACAATGAGCAGTTCTTC. This chain uses TRBV6-6 with TRBJ2-1; 9 nucleotides match TRBD2. The CDR3 has 15 residues. Germline values: CDR1 MNHNY, CDR2 SVGAGI (reference sequence). V shed 4 bases, J shed 5 bases, and the junction held 6 bases outside the gene matches.

This clone was observed once. This sequence joins TRBV29-1 and TRBJ1-6, with a tentative D call TRBD1 (6 bases). The germline CDR1 and CDR2 sequences are SQVTM and ANQGSEA. The CDR3 sequence is 13 residues long. Trimming took off 6 bases at V and 1 base at J, with 7 bases between the two ends. CDR3 loop: CSVQGSYNSPLHF. The CDR3 bases are TGCAGCGTACAGGGTTCCTATAATTCACCCCTCCACTTT.

In its sample, this clone was seen once. This rearrangement joins TRBV18 to TRBJ2-2; 10 nucleotides align to TRBD2. The CDR3 is made up of 19 amino acids. Germline values: CDR1 KGHSH, CDR2 LQKENI. V trimming: 1 base; J trimming: 5 bases; junction bases outside the gene matches: 13. The CDR3 region is CASSPLAASGSRGTGELFF. The DNA of the CDR3 is TGTGCCAGCTCACCACTGGCTGCTAGCGGGAGCCGGGGGACCGGGGAGCTGTTTTTT.

V gene TRBV5-1 combines with J gene TRBJ2-5; 7 bases match TRBD1. CDR1 and CDR2 (germline): SGHRS, YFSETQ. The junction had 4 bases not matched to a gene; V was cut back by 4 bases and J by 1 base. The CDR3 runs to 14 residues. The CDR3 sequence is CASSQTGPQETQYF. The CDR3 region has the DNA TGCGCCAGCAGCCAGACAGGGCCCCAAGAGACCCAGTACTTC. Full variable domain (missing parts from reference TRBV5-1 and TRBJ2-5): KAGVTQTPRYLIKTRGQQVTLSCSPISGHRSVSWYQQTPGQGLQFLFEYFSETQRNKGNFPGRFSGRQFSNSRSEMNVSTLELGDSALYLCASSQTGPQETQYFGPGTRLLVL.

The table lists this clone with a count of one. J is TRBJ1-3 and V is TRBV7-9; weak D call: TRBD1 (6 bases). Germline V CDR1 and CDR2: SEHNR, FQNEAQ (reference sequence). Trimming stripped 2 bases from V and 0 bases from J, with 8 bases between. This CDR3 region has 15 residues. The CDR3 DNA follows: TGTGCCAGCAGCTTAACAGGGAGCTCTGGAAACACCATATATTTT. Translation gives CASSLTGSSGNTIYF.

The chain uses TRBV30 and TRBJ1-5; 7 bases match TRBD1. CDR3 length: 12 amino acids. The trim removed 0 bases at V and 12 bases at J, leaving 5 bases unmatched. Germline CDR1 is GTSNPN and CDR2 is SVGIG (reference sequence). The CDR3 region has the DNA TGTGCCTGGAGTGTAGGGGGCAGGCGCCAGCATTTT. The encoded protein is CAWSVGGRRQHF.

V gene TRBV7-6 combines with J gene TRBJ2-5; maybe TRBD1 (6 bases). Between the trimmed V and J ends, which lost 5 bases and 5 bases, there was a span of 21 bases. The V gene's germline CDR1 is SGHVS and CDR2 FNYEAQ. This CDR3 spans 16 amino acids. CDR3 sequence (DNA): TGTGCCAGCAGCCTCAATCCGGGCCCAGGGGACGAGACCCAGTACTTC. It is translated as CASSLNPGPGDETQYF. Combining the CDR3 with reference TRBV7-6 and TRBJ2-5 gives the whole variable domain GAGVSQSPRYKVTKRGQDVALRCDPISGHVSLYWYRQALGQGPEFLTYFNYEAQQDKSGLPNDRFSAERPEGSISTLTIQRTEQRDSAMYRCASSLNPGPGDETQYFGPGTRLLVL.

The chain couples TRBV11-2 to TRBJ2-7, with TRBD2 identical over 9 bases. The CDR3 runs to 14 residues. CDR1 is SGHAT, CDR2 FQNNGV, per germline. V dropped 4 bases and J dropped 7; count of bases not matched to a gene: 8. This CDR3 is CASSSLAGPREQYF. As DNA, the CDR3 is TGTGCCAGCAGCTCGCTAGCGGGGCCTAGGGAGCAGTACTTC.

V usage is TRBV30 and J usage is TRBJ2-2, with D unclear. Per germline, CDR1 GTSNPN and CDR2 SVGIG (reference sequence). V was cut by 6 bases and J by 3 bases, with 14 bases left in between. CDR3 length: 14 amino acids. The CDR3 spells CACPKKTHTGELFF. The CDR3 DNA sequence: TGTGCCTGCCCCAAAAAGACACACACCGGGGAGCTGTTTTTT.

The chain recombines TRBV12-3 or TRBV12-4 with TRBJ2-7; D is unclear. Trimming took 2 bases from V and 6 from J, leaving 5 bases between them. This CDR3 contains 11 residues. CDR3 sequence: CASSLFREQYF. CDR3 DNA: TGTGCCAGCAGTTTATTTCGCGAGCAGTACTTC.

The chain recombines TRBV18 with TRBJ1-1, with unresolved D. This CDR3 spans 15 amino acids. Looked up from germline, CDR1 is KGHSH and CDR2 is LQKENI. V was pared by 3 bases and J by 2 bases, with 13 bases between. The CDR3 sequence is CASSPSGVSNTEAFF. CDR3 bases: TGTGCCAGCTCACCCTCGGGAGTGAGTAACACTGAAGCTTTCTTT.

The genes are TRBV6-1 and TRBJ1-5; a weak D match, TRBD1 (6 bases). Germline V lookup: CDR1 MNHNS, CDR2 SASEGT. CDR3 length equals 14 residues. Between the trimmed V and J ends, which lost 3 bases and 5 bases, there was a span of 11 bases. This chain's CDR3 is CASSDAGVYQPQHF. CDR3 coding DNA: TGTGCCAGCAGTGACGCAGGGGTCTATCAGCCCCAGCATTTT.

The V gene is TRBV5-1, the J gene TRBJ2-1, with D perhaps TRBD2 (5 bases). With 5 bases removed from V and 4 bases from J, the gap between germline ends came to 16 bases. The CDR3 contains 15 residues. Germline CDR1 is SGHRS and CDR2 is YFSETQ. CDR3 bases: TGCGCCAGCAGATCACACTCCTCGGGGTACAATGAGCAGTTCTTC. This codes for CASRSHSSGYNEQFF. Looking up the rest from reference TRBV5-1 and TRBJ2-1 gives the full variable domain: KAGVTQTPRYLIKTRGQQVTLSCSPISGHRSVSWYQQTPGQGLQFLFEYFSETQRNKGNFPGRFSGRQFSNSRSEMNVSTLELGDSALYLCASRSHSSGYNEQFFGPGTRLTVL.

This clone appeared a single time. The V call is TRBV9, the J call TRBJ2-1, with D possibly TRBD2 on 5 matching bases. V was cut by 5 bases and J by 6 bases, with 18 bases left in between. Germline V gene sequence: CDR1 SGDLS, CDR2 YYNGEE. The CDR3 sequence is 15 residues long. The CDR3 DNA follows: TGTGCCAGCAGTGCGGGCCCCACCGTATCCAATGAGCAGTTCTTC. Residues: CASSAGPTVSNEQFF.

The V and J genes are TRBV2 and TRBJ1-4; D gene ambiguous. In germline, CDR1 is SNHLY, CDR2 FYNNEI. The V end lost 8 bases, the J end lost 0 bases, and 10 bases lay between the germline ends. The CDR3 contains 14 residues. The CDR3 sequence: CASGKEATNEKLFF. DNA for the CDR3: TGTGCCAGCGGTAAGGAGGCAACTAATGAAAAACTGTTTTTT. Drawing the rest from reference TRBV2 and TRBJ1-4, the complete variable domain is EPEVTQTPSHQVTQMGQEVILRCVPISNHLYFYWYRQILGQKVEFLVSFYNNEISEKSEIFDDQFSVERPDGSNFTLKIRSTKLEDSAMYFCASGKEATNEKLFFGSGTQLSVL.

As regards this clone: A read error may produce the germline difference seen at one junction end. The V and J genes are TRBV6-5 and TRBJ1-2; 7 bases map to TRBD1. The CDR3 is 12 residues long. Per the germline V gene, CDR1 is MNHEY and CDR2 is SVGAGI. In nucleotides, the CDR3 is TGTGCCAGCAGCCAGACAGGGTATGTCTACACCTTC. Translation gives CASSQTGYVYTF.